A selection of T cell receptor beta chains follows, all from one sample in a study of PD-1 blockade in classical Hodgkin lymphoma. Libraries were prepared by immunoSEQ multiplex PCR; TCRdb keeps only in-frame clonotypes and omits some of them. This table has 95,000 to 100,000 clones, around nine tenths appearing once. Sequencing used peripheral blood mononuclear cells (PBMCs), obtained before the second cycle of nivolumab. The receptors here all came from a human donor with classical Hodgkin lymphoma. Each CDR3 is given with its conserved first and last residue. D genes are given only for firm matches. Size values are once, few and many counts, or a class for expanded clones, and some rows have none.

TRBJ1-1,-,TRBV19,once,TGTGCCAGTAGTATAGGGAGGGGAGCGGAGAACACTGAAGCTTTCTTT,CASSIGRGAENTEAFF
TRBJ1-2,TRBD1,TRBV18,-,TGTGCCAGCTCACCACCTCGCGCGACAGGGCTGGTTGGCTACACCTTC,CASSPPRATGLVGYTF
TRBJ1-1,-,TRBV18,-,TGTGCCAGCTCAGCAATCAGGGGCGAGAACACTGAAGCTTTCTTT,CASSAIRGENTEAFF
TRBJ2-3,-,TRBV4-2,-,TGTGCCAGCAGCCGTGCATCGGGGGCAGATACGCAGTATTTT,CASSRASGADTQYF
TRBJ2-7,-,TRBV5-1,-,TGCGCCAGCAGCTCGGTAGGAGGGGTAGCTACTCCTACGAGCAGTACTTTC,CASSSVGGVATPTSSTF
TRBJ2-4,-,TRBV10-3,-,TGTGCCATCAGGAACCCCCTAGGGGGGGACAAAAACATTCAGTACTTC,CAIRNPLGGDKNIQYF
TRBJ1-2,TRBD1,TRBV30,-,TGTGCCTGGACCCGGGACAGGCCGATCGGGAACTATGGCTACACCTTC,CAWTRDRPIGNYGYTF
TRBJ1-2,TRBD1,TRBV6-1,-,TGTGCCAGCAGCCCCGCTGGGACAGAAGGAGTTGGCTACACCTTC,CASSPAGTEGVGYTF
TRBJ2-2,TRBD1,TRBV9,-,TGTGCCAGCAGCACATGGGACAGAAACACCGGGGAGCTGTTTTTT,CASSTWDRNTGELFF
TRBJ2-3,-,TRBV5-1,once,TGCGCCAGCAGCTTGGTGGCGGCTCGAGAAGATACGCAGTATTTT,CASSLVAAREDTQYF
TRBJ2-5,-,TRBV7-2,-,TGTGCCAGCAGCTTAAACAGGGCAGAGACCCAGTACTTC,CASSLNRAETQYF
TRBJ1-4,-,TRBV5-1,-,TGCGCCAGCAGCAAGGTCTTCTGGGATGAAAAACTGTTTTTT,CASSKVFWDEKLFF
TRBJ1-1,-,TRBV9,-,TGTGCCAGCAGCCCACAACCCGAAGTGACGAGAGCTTTCTTT,CASSPQPEVTRAFF
TRBJ1-2,-,TRBV6-1,-,TGTGCCAGCAGTGTAGGTGGACCCACTAACTATGGCTACACCTTC,CASSVGGPTNYGYTF